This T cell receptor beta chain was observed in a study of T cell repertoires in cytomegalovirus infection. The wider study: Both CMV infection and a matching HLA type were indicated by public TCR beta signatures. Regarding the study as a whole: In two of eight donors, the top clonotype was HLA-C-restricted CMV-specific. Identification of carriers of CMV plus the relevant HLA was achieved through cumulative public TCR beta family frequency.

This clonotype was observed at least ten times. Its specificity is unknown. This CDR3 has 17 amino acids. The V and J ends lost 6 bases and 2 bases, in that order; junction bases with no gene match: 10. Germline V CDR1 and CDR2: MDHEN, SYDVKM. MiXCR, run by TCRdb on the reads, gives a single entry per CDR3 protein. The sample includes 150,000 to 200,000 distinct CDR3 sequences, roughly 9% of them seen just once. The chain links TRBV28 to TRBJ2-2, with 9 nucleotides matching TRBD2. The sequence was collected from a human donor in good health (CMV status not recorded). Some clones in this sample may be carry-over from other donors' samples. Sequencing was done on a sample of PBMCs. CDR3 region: CASRSIAGAANTGELFF. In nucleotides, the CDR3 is TGTGCCAGCAGATCCATAGCGGGGGCCGCCAACACCGGGGAGCTGTTTTTT.